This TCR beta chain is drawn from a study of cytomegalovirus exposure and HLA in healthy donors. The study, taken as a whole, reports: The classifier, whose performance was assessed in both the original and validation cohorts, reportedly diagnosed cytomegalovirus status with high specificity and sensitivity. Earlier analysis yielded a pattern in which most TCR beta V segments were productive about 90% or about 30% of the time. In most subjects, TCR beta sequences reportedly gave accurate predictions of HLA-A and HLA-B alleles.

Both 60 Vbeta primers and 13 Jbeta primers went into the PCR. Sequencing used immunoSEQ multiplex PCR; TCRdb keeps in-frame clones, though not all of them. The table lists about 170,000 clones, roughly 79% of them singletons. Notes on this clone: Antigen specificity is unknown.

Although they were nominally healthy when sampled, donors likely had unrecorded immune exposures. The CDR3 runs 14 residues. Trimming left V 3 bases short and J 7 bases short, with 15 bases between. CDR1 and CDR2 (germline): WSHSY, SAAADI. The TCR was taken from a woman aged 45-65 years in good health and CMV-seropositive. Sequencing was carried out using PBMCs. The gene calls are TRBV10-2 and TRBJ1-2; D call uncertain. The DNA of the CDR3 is TGCGCCAGCAGTGATGATCGGACTTGGGGTGGCTACACCTTC. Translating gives CASSDDRTWGGYTF.